Listed below are T cell receptor beta chains from one sample, sequenced in a study of blood T cell repertoires in COVID-19. TCRdb's table, derived via immunoSEQ multiplex PCR, lists solely in-frame clones and lacks some. The data hold 300,000 to 450,000 clones, with approximately 89% observed a single time. Input material: peripheral blood. The receptor set was obtained from a woman aged 60-70 years with COVID-19, enrolled during active disease. Each CDR3 is given with its conserved first and last residue. Fields, in order: J gene, D gene, V gene, clone size, CDR3 protein, CDR3 DNA. D genes are given only for firm matches. Clone size appears in some rows only: once, few, many, or a class for an expanded clone.

TRBJ2-7,NA,TRBV30,few,CAWRGRGRDAYEQYF,TGTGCCTGGAGGGGCCGGGGTCGAGACGCCTACGAGCAGTACTTC
TRBJ1-2,NA,TRBV15,NA,CATSRDGSDRTYGYTF,TGTGCCACCAGCAGAGATGGGTCCGACAGGACCTATGGCTACACCTTC
TRBJ2-7,TRBD1,TRBV19,NA,CASRPTGNYEQYF,TGTGCCAGTAGACCGACAGGGAACTACGAGCAGTACTTC
TRBJ2-1,NA,TRBV5-1,NA,CASSGEVSSYNEQFF,TGCGCCAGCAGCGGAGAGGTGAGCTCCTACAATGAGCAGTTCTTC
TRBJ2-5,NA,TRBV15,NA,CATRGYSGETQYF,TGTGCCACCAGGGGTTATAGCGGAGAGACCCAGTACTTC
TRBJ2-7,TRBD2,TRBV11-2,NA,CASSHLAGGRAYEQYF,TGTGCCAGCAGCCATCTAGCGGGGGGGAGAGCCTACGAGCAGTACTTC
TRBJ2-1,TRBD2,TRBV5-1,NA,CASSLAMTSGANEQFF,TGCGCCAGCAGCTTGGCGATGACTAGCGGGGCCAATGAGCAGTTCTTC
TRBJ1-3,NA,TRBV15,NA,CATKDRTGNTIYF,TGTGCCACTAAGGACAGAACTGGAAACACCATATATTTT
TRBJ1-2,TRBD1,TRBV14,NA,CASSQEGGRGPYYGYTF,TGTGCCAGCAGCCAAGAAGGAGGCAGGGGGCCTTACTATGGCTACACCTTC
TRBJ2-2,TRBD1,TRBV10-2,NA,CASKKGQGNTGELFF,TGCGCCAGCAAAAAGGGACAGGGGAACACCGGGGAGCTGTTTTTT
TRBJ2-7,NA,TRBV3-1/TRBV3-2,NA,CASSQRGSEEQYF,TGTGCCAGCAGCCAAAGGGGGTCGGAAGAGCAGTACTTC
TRBJ2-5,TRBD2,TRBV5-1,once,CASSLRGGETQYF,TGCGCCAGCAGCCTCCGGGGGGGAGAGACCCAGTACTTC
TRBJ1-1,TRBD1,TRBV2,once,CASSERQGNTEAFF,TGTGCCAGCAGTGAGCGACAGGGAAACACTGAAGCTTTCTTT
TRBJ2-7,NA,TRBV5-1,NA,CASSSTGQTVSNSEQYF,TGCGCCAGCAGCTCAACAGGTCAGACAGTATCGAATTCGGAGCAGTACTTC
TRBJ1-1,TRBD1,TRBV14,NA,CASSPLEGAGTEAFF,TGTGCCAGCAGTCCCCTCGAGGGGGCTGGCACTGAAGCTTTCTTT
TRBJ1-2,NA,TRBV4-2,NA,CASSQDRLEPTF,TGTGCCAGCAGCCAAGATCGTTTGGAGCCGACCTTC
TRBJ2-2,NA,TRBV9,NA,CASSVSLLFPRSLGGAGELFF,TGTGCCAGCAGCGTATCCCTCTTATTCCCTAGGTCGTTGGGTGGTGCCGGGGAGCTGTTTTTT
TRBJ2-5,NA,TRBV2,NA,CASSQQETQYF,TGTGCCAGCAGCCAGCAAGAGACCCAGTACTTC
TRBJ1-2,TRBD1,TRBV4-2,NA,CASSQDGDRGYGYTF,TGTGCCAGCAGCCAAGATGGGGACAGGGGCTATGGCTACACCTTC
TRBJ2-2,NA,TRBV30,NA,CAWGQNTGELFF,TGTGCCTGGGGACAGAACACCGGGGAGCTGTTTTTT
TRBJ2-3,TRBD2,TRBV5-1,NA,CASSLGLAGGKRTDTQYF,TGCGCCAGCAGCTTGGGACTAGCGGGGGGGAAAAGGACAGATACGCAGTATTTT
TRBJ1-2,TRBD1,TRBV28,NA,CASSLPGQGVRYGYTF,TGTGCCAGCAGTCTCCCGGGACAGGGGGTGCGCTATGGCTACACCTTC
TRBJ1-1,TRBD1,TRBV10-1,NA,CATMRDRLGTEAFF,TGCGCCACTATGAGGGACAGGTTAGGCACTGAAGCTTTCTTT
TRBJ1-4,TRBD1,TRBV19,NA,CASQGDRATNEKLFF,TGTGCCAGTCAAGGGGACAGGGCAACTAATGAAAAACTGTTTTTT
TRBJ2-1,NA,TRBV5-1,NA,CATTSFVGGNEQFF,TGCGCCACCACCTCTTTTGTAGGGGGCAATGAGCAGTTCTTC
TRBJ1-2,TRBD1,TRBV6-5,NA,CASSLTGAYGYTF,TGTGCCAGCAGCCTCACAGGGGCCTATGGCTACACCTTC
TRBJ2-1,NA,TRBV2,NA,CASKGGSVQFF,TGTGCCAGCAAGGGCGGGTCAGTGCAGTTCTTC
TRBJ2-7,NA,TRBV4-1,NA,CASTKAFKSAYSYEQYF,TGCGCCAGCACCAAAGCCTTCAAGAGCGCATACTCCTACGAGCAGTACTTC
TRBJ1-2,TRBD1,TRBV19,NA,CASKRTGYGYTF,TGTGCCAGTAAGAGGACAGGCTATGGCTACACCTTC
TRBJ2-3,TRBD1,TRBV7-7,NA,CASSFGTGVSDTQYF,TGTGCTAGCAGCTTCGGGACAGGCGTTTCAGATACGCAGTATTTT
TRBJ1-6,NA,TRBV7-8,NA,CASSPRDITNSPLHF,TGTGCCAGCAGCCCCCGGGACATTACGAATTCACCCCTCCACTTT
TRBJ2-3,TRBD2,TRBV5-6,once,CASSPPVGTSGGNTDTQYF,TGTGCCAGCAGCCCTCCCGTAGGGACTAGCGGGGGAAACACAGATACGCAGTATTTT
TRBJ2-6,NA,TRBV5-1,NA,CASSPDRGAPGANVLTF,TGCGCCAGCAGCCCAGACCGGGGGGCGCCTGGGGCCAACGTCCTGACTTTC
TRBJ1-2,NA,TRBV6-5,NA,CASTRGHGSYGYTF,TGTGCCAGCACCCGCGGGCACGGAAGCTATGGCTACACCTTC
TRBJ1-2,NA,TRBV5-4,NA,CASSPGTVYYGYTF,TGTGCCAGCAGCCCAGGAACGGTCTACTATGGCTACACCTTC
TRBJ1-3,TRBD1,TRBV18,NA,CASSLLPTGAISGNTIYF,TGTGCCAGCTCACTACTACCGACAGGGGCAATCTCTGGAAACACCATATATTTT
TRBJ1-1,TRBD1,TRBV7-9,NA,CASSPVDRDTEAFF,TGTGCCAGCAGCCCGGTGGACAGGGACACTGAAGCTTTCTTT
TRBJ1-4,TRBD1,TRBV15,NA,CATSNGGAGGEKLFF,TGTGCCACCAGCAACGGTGGGGCAGGGGGTGAAAAACTGTTTTTT
TRBJ1-1,NA,TRBV7-6,NA,CASSPTAGPVGRLF,TGTGCCAGCAGCCCTACGGCAGGGCCGGTTGGTAGGCTCTTT
TRBJ1-2,NA,TRBV7-9,NA,CASSRDSEYGYTF,TGTGCCAGCAGCCGAGACAGCGAATATGGCTACACCTTC
TRBJ1-2,TRBD1,TRBV28,NA,CASSPWDRGQDYGYTF,TGTGCCAGCAGTCCTTGGGACAGGGGGCAGGACTATGGCTACACCTTC
TRBJ2-3,NA,TRBV20-1,NA,CSASFTDTQYF,TGCAGTGCTAGCTTCACAGATACGCAGTATTTT
TRBJ2-1,TRBD1,TRBV29-1,NA,CSVVGTGFYNEQFF,TGCAGCGTTGTAGGGACAGGGTTTTACAATGAGCAGTTCTTC
TRBJ1-4,TRBD1,TRBV18,NA,CASSPGQGAANEKLFF,TGTGCCAGCTCACCGGGACAGGGGGCCGCTAATGAAAAACTGTTTTTT
TRBJ1-1,TRBD1,TRBV10-1,NA,CASSASQGYTEAFF,TGCGCCAGCAGTGCCTCACAGGGGTACACTGAAGCTTTCTTT
TRBJ1-4,NA,TRBV2,NA,CASSPRQSNEKLFF,TGTGCCAGCAGTCCACGACAGAGTAATGAAAAACTGTTTTTT
TRBJ2-6,TRBD1,TRBV30,once,CAWRTGQGAYRRANVLTF,TGTGCCTGGAGAACGGGACAGGGGGCCTATAGGCGGGCCAACGTCCTGACTTTC
TRBJ1-2,NA,TRBV6-6,NA,CASSYYSLQGHGYTF,TGTGCCAGCAGTTACTATTCACTACAGGGTCATGGCTACACCTTC
TRBJ1-5,NA,TRBV6-5,once,CASSKDMVGQPQHF,TGTGCCAGCAGCAAAGACATGGTGGGTCAGCCCCAGCATTTT
TRBJ2-3,TRBD2,TRBV4-1,NA,CASSQAPSGGALDTQYF,TGCGCCAGCAGCCAAGCTCCTAGCGGGGGGGCCTTAGATACGCAGTATTTT
TRBJ1-1,TRBD1,TRBV15,NA,CATSGIQGGRNTEAFF,TGTGCCACCAGCGGGATACAGGGGGGCAGGAACACTGAAGCTTTCTTT
TRBJ1-2,TRBD1,TRBV7-9,NA,CASSLGFLDRGPVGYTF,TGTGCCAGCAGCTTAGGGTTTTTGGACAGGGGGCCTGTCGGCTACACCTTC
TRBJ1-2,TRBD1,TRBV6-5,NA,CASSRGQGALGGYTF,TGTGCCAGCAGCCGGGGACAGGGGGCGCTCGGTGGCTACACCTTC
TRBJ1-1,NA,TRBV7-9,NA,CASSPESLNTEAFF,TGTGCCAGCAGCCCGGAGAGCCTGAACACTGAAGCTTTCTTT
TRBJ1-3,NA,TRBV4-1,few,CASSTPGGPTSGNTIYF,TGCGCCAGCAGCACCCCGGGGGGGCCCACATCTGGAAACACCATATATTTT
TRBJ2-3,NA,TRBV6-5,NA,CASSYSRVLGRDTQYF,TGTGCCAGCAGTTACTCGAGGGTTTTAGGGAGAGATACGCAGTATTTT
TRBJ1-2,TRBD1,TRBV7-8,NA,CASSLGIRDRGIYGYTF,TGTGCCAGCAGCTTAGGGATCCGGGACAGGGGGATCTATGGCTACACCTTC
TRBJ1-5,TRBD1,TRBV7-6,NA,CASSSYPGTDRASNQPQHF,TGTGCCAGCAGCTCCTATCCCGGGACAGACAGGGCAAGCAATCAGCCCCAGCATTTT